This T cell receptor beta chain was obtained from a study of blood T cell repertoires in COVID-19. Across the whole study: Samples representing acute and convalescent COVID-19 were sourced from the United States, Italy and Spain.

Original analysis: Estimated nucleated cell counts came from reference gene primer amplification. Profiled with immunoSEQ multiplex PCR; TCRdb holds only in-frame clones, not every one. V and J calls and clone size are those listed in that table; D and trimming were worked out from the DNA. The profile covers fewer than 55,000 clones, with around 83% appearing a single time and 14% taken by the ten largest. CDR3 length: 16 amino acids. V lost 0 bases and J lost 5; bases outside the gene matches: 5. Germline V gives CDR1 SGDLS, CDR2 YYNGEE. The TCR sequence derives from a human donor with acute or convalescent COVID-19. The donor label of this sample is uncertain. Sequencing was done on a sample of peripheral blood. This chain connects TRBV9 to TRBJ2-1; 10 bases align to TRBD2. The CDR3 DNA sequence: TGTGCCAGCAGCGTAGGGACTAGCGGAAAGAACAATGAGCAGTTCTTC. Its protein is CASSVGTSGKNNEQFF.